The clone carrying this T cell receptor beta chain was counted once. The data are from a study of shared clonotypes between healthy human individuals. Using immunoSEQ multiplex PCR, the repertoire was profiled, and TCRdb retains in-frame clones only, with some absent. The table records 650,000 to 800,000 clones, approximately 72% of them present only once. V dropped 7 bases and J dropped 3 bases, with 11 bases sitting between them. The CDR3 extends over 13 amino acids. The germline CDR1 and CDR2 sequences are MDHEN and SYDVKM. This chain connects TRBV28 to TRBJ2-3; D is unresolved. The source of this sequence is a woman between 25 and 40 years old in good health. The sample consisted of memory CD4+ T cells sorted from blood. Indicated subset: CD45RA-negative fraction. CDR3 residues: CASKLRLTDTQYF. The CDR3 nucleotides are TGTGCCAGCAAACTACGGTTGACAGATACGCAGTATTTT.